These T cell receptor beta chains were read from a single sample in a study of blood T cells in healthy people across ages. TCRdb ran MiXCR on the 5' RACE reads and lists one entry per CDR3 protein. The sample holds some 890,000 distinct CDR3 sequences, roughly 28% seen once. This same sample was also part of a study on T cells of mothers and their children.

The sequenced material came from blood. The receptors shown here come from a woman aged 40 to 50 in good health. Each CDR3 is given with its conserved first and last residue. A D gene is named only where the DNA matches it firmly. Only some rows state a clone size, as once, few, many or a class for expanded clones.

TGCAGTGCTAGAGACACCGGGACACCTGAAGCTTTCTTT CSARDTGTPEAFF . TRBV20-1 . TRBJ1-1
TGTGCCACCAGCAGAGATCAAATGGCGACTTGGGATGGCTACACCTTC CATSRDQMATWDGYTF few TRBV15 . TRBJ1-2
TGCAGTGCTAGTGGGATTGCTAGCGGGAGGGCCTTCCCCGAGACCCAGTACTTC CSASGIASGRAFPETQYF . TRBV20-1 TRBD2 TRBJ2-5
TGTGCCACCGAAGCCGGGACAGGGTATGGCTACACCTTC CATEAGTGYGYTF . TRBV24-1 TRBD1 TRBJ1-2
TGTGCCAGCAGTTTATATTGGGGAGGGAATTCACCCCTCCACTTT CASSLYWGGNSPLHF many TRBV28 . TRBJ1-6
TGTGCCATCAGTCGGGGTAGGGACTCCTACGAGCAGTACTTC CAISRGRDSYEQYF few TRBV10-3 . TRBJ2-7
TGTGCCAGCAGTTTATCGGGCAGGGGTCTCGCTACTGAAGCTTTCTTT CASSLSGRGLATEAFF . TRBV27 . TRBJ1-1
TGCAGTGCTAGAGCAGGTCCTAGCACAGATACGCAGTATTTT CSARAGPSTDTQYF . TRBV20-1 . TRBJ2-3
TGTGCCAGCAGCTTGGGTAGGACCCCCCGGGGGGGGACGCAGTATTTT CASSLGRTPRGGTQYF few TRBV5-6 TRBD2 TRBJ2-3
TGTGCCAGCAGCGCCAGACCAAAAGATACGCAGTATTTT CASSARPKDTQYF many TRBV7-2 . TRBJ2-3
TGTGCCAGCAGTTCCGACGCATGGGGGCCGATTTTAAGGCGGGCTAACTATGGCTACACCTTC CASSSDAWGPILRRANYGYTF once TRBV12-3/TRBV12-4 . TRBJ1-2
TGTGCCAGCAGCAGCCGTCTGTTGTCGTACTTC CASSSRLLSYF many TRBV28 . TRBJ2-7
TGTGCCAGCAGTTATTCCGGGGGGGCCATCGATGAGCAGTTCTTC CASSYSGGAIDEQFF . TRBV27 TRBD2 TRBJ2-1
TGTGCCAGCAGTTTAAGGACCCCCCACAGGGGGGGATTAGGCAAAAACATTCAGTACTTC CASSLRTPHRGGLGKNIQYF . TRBV28 . TRBJ2-4
TGCGCCAGCAGCCAAGCAGCCACTAACTATGGCTACACCTTC CASSQAATNYGYTF . TRBV4-1 . TRBJ1-2
TGTGTCAGCAACCGGGACAGGGCATCTGAAGCTTTCTTT CVSNRDRASEAFF few TRBV12-3/TRBV12-4 TRBD1 TRBJ1-1
TGTGCCAGCAGTTCGGGACAGGGGACCACCGGGGAGCTGTTTTTT CASSSGQGTTGELFF many TRBV28 TRBD1 TRBJ2-2
TGTGCCAGTAGTACTCAGGGACTAGCGCATAGCACAGATACGCAGTATTTT CASSTQGLAHSTDTQYF . TRBV19 TRBD2 TRBJ2-3
TGTGCCAGCAGTGACACTACCGGGACTTCACACACAGATACGCAGTATTTT CASSDTTGTSHTDTQYF . TRBV2 . TRBJ2-3
TGCAGTGCTATCGGGACAGGGCTAGGGGAGCAGTACTTC CSAIGTGLGEQYF . TRBV20-1 TRBD1 TRBJ2-7
TGTGCCAGCAGCCCCAACCCCCTCGGGGTTAGATATGGCTACACCTTC CASSPNPLGVRYGYTF few TRBV7-6 . TRBJ1-2
TGTGCCAGCACCCGAAGGAGCGGGGGGATTCAAGAGACCCAGTACTTC CASTRRSGGIQETQYF few TRBV6-5 TRBD2 TRBJ2-5
TGTGCCAGCAGCTTTTCTACCAGGGGGCCTAGAAACATTCAGTACTTC CASSFSTRGPRNIQYF few TRBV11-1 TRBD1 TRBJ2-4
TGTGCCAGCAGCCGTCTACAGGGAAGGGTTAATCCCTACGAGCAGTACTTC CASSRLQGRVNPYEQYF many TRBV6-5 . TRBJ2-7
TGCGCCAGCAGCGGGGGACAGGGGATTAACTATGGCTACACCTTC CASSGGQGINYGYTF . TRBV5-1 TRBD1 TRBJ1-2
TGTGCCACCAGCAACAAAGGGACCTACGAGCAGTACTTC CATSNKGTYEQYF few TRBV15 . TRBJ2-7
TGTGCCAGCAGTGAAACCCTAGCAACCAATAATTCACCCCTCCACTTT CASSETLATNNSPLHF . TRBV2 . TRBJ1-6
TGTGCCAGCCGCTTGGGGAGCACAGATACGCAGTATTTT CASRLGSTDTQYF few TRBV12-3/TRBV12-4 . TRBJ2-3